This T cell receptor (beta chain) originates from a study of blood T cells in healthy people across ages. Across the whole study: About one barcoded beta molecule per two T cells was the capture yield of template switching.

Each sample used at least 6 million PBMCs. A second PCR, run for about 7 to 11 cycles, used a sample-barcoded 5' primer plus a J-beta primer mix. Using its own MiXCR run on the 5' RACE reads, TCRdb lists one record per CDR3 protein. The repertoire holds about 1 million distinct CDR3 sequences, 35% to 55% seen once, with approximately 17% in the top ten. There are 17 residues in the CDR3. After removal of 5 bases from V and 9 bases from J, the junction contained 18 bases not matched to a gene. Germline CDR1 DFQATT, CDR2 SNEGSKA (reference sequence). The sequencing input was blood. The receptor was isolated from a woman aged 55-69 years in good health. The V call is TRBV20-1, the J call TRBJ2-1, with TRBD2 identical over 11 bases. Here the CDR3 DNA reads TGCAGTGCTTCTATCCCTAGCGGGAGGACCAGTTTCGGTGAGCAGTTCTTC. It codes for CSASIPSGRTSFGEQFF.